The 22 T cell receptor beta chains below all came from one sample that was sequenced in a study of T cell changes during pregnancy in multiple sclerosis. The data were produced by immunoSEQ multiplex PCR, yet TCRdb's version contains in-frame clones alone and is incomplete. This sample has about 59,000 clones, with about 94% found just once. This material consisted of CD8+ T cells from peripheral blood mononuclear cells, taken in the third trimester of pregnancy. The receptors stem from a female donor with multiple sclerosis, enrolled in a pregnancy study.

The chain couples TRBV2 to TRBJ2-3; D is unresolved. Deletions cut 3 bases from V and 6 bases from J, with 7 bases between. The CDR3 covers 12 residues. Germline V CDR1 and CDR2: SNHLY, FYNNEI. The CDR3 loop reads CASSDLSDTQYF. Here the CDR3 DNA reads TGTGCCAGCAGTGACCTGTCGGATACGCAGTATTTT.

The V call is TRBV27, the J call TRBJ1-1, with D hard to call. V was trimmed by 2 bases and J by 4 bases, leaving 8 bases between them. This CDR3 spans 13 amino acids. Germline-derived CDR1 and CDR2 are MNHEY and SMNVEV (reference sequence). The CDR3 loop reads CASSLGGSTEAFF. The CDR3 region has the DNA TGTGCCAGCAGTTTAGGTGGGAGCACTGAAGCTTTCTTT.

The chain couples TRBV2 to TRBJ2-7; D is possibly TRBD1 (5 bases). Germline values: CDR1 SNHLY, CDR2 FYNNEI. V lost 3 bases and J lost 3, with 12 bases in between. The CDR3 sequence is 14 residues long. CDR3 coding DNA: TGTGCCAGCAGTGATAGGGTTGACAGCTACGAGCAGTACTTC. This encodes CASSDRVDSYEQYF.

V is TRBV27 and J is TRBJ2-4, with TRBD1 matching 7 bases. The CDR3 has 14 residues. V gave up 2 bases and J gave up 6 bases; unmatched junction bases: 4. The germline V gene has CDR1 MNHEY and CDR2 SMNVEV (reference sequence). The CDR3 nucleotides are TGTGCCAGCAGTTTACAGGGGGTCGGAAACATTCAGTACTTC. Translation: CASSLQGVGNIQYF.

The chain joins TRBV19 to TRBJ1-1; D is unclear. Trimming stripped 6 bases from V and 1 base from J, with 6 bases between. This CDR3 contains 12 residues. Germline V gene lookup returns CDR1 LNHDA and CDR2 SQIVND (reference sequence). The CDR3 DNA follows: TGTGCCAGTAGGGCTGGGAACACTGAAGCTTTCTTT. It encodes CASRAGNTEAFF. The full variable domain, in which reference TRBV19 and TRBJ1-1 provide the parts outside the CDR3, is DGGITQSPKYLFRKEGQNVTLSCEQNLNHDAMYWYRQDPGQGLRLIYYSQIVNDFQKGDIAEGYSVSREKKESFPLTVTSAQKNPTAFYLCASRAGNTEAFFGQGTRLTVV.

This clone rates as medium-sized (0.01 to 0.1%). This specimen includes other DNA sequences encoding the same CDR3. The V gene is TRBV7-9, the J gene TRBJ2-7; 9 positions agree with TRBD2. The ends lost 1 base at V and 4 bases at J; junction bases unmatched: 2. There are 14 residues in the CDR3. In germline, CDR1 is SEHNR, CDR2 FQNEAQ (reference sequence). For the CDR3, the DNA is TGTGCCAGCAGCTTAGGACTAGCGGCGTACGAGCAGTACTTC. This encodes CASSLGLAAYEQYF. The whole variable domain, filled in from reference TRBV7-9 and TRBJ2-7, reads DTGVSQNPRHKITKRGQNVTFRCDPISEHNRLYWYRQTLGQGPEFLTYFQNEAQLEKSRLLSDRFSAERPKGSFSTLEIQRTEQGDSAMYLCASSLGLAAYEQYFGPGTRLTVT.

The chain combines TRBV6-5 with TRBJ1-1; the match to TRBD1 covers 7 bases. The CDR3 contains 15 residues. Losses at the gene ends were 2 bases for V and 1 base for J; bases not matched to a gene: 4. Germline V gives CDR1 MNHEY, CDR2 SVGAGI. Here the CDR3 DNA reads TGTGCCAGCAGTTACCCGACAGGGCCGAACACTGAAGCTTTCTTT. Protein sequence: CASSYPTGPNTEAFF.

This clone was counted between two and nine times. This rearrangement joins TRBV5-6 to TRBJ1-1; perhaps TRBD1 as D (5 bases). Germline CDR1 SGHDT, CDR2 YYEEEE. The V gene lost 4 bases and the J gene lost 1 base, with 8 bases spanning the gap. This CDR3 has 13 amino acids. CDR3 sequence: CASSLTGNTEAFF. In nucleotides, the CDR3 is TGTGCCAGCAGCCTCACAGGGAACACTGAAGCTTTCTTT.

The rearrangement uses TRBV6-1 and TRBJ2-1, with 11 bases fitting TRBD2. Trimming cost V 3 bases and J 7 bases; bases outside gene matches: 20. CDR1 and CDR2 (germline): MNHNS, SASEGT. There are 20 residues in the CDR3. CDR3 in amino acids: CASSEWSSGRGAMNENEQFF. CDR3 nucleotide sequence: TGTGCCAGCAGTGAGTGGAGTAGCGGGAGGGGCGCAATGAATGAGAATGAGCAGTTCTTC.

The V and J genes are TRBV27 and TRBJ2-2, with TRBD2 identical over 7 bases. Germline trimming cut 7 bases from V and 7 bases from J; bases unmatched to any gene: 24. The CDR3 sequence is 19 residues long. Germline V gives CDR1 MNHEY, CDR2 SMNVEV (reference sequence). DNA of the CDR3: TGTGCCAGCACGGAGCTTAATGAACTAGCGCCGAACACAGGCGGGGAGCTGTTTTTT. Residues: CASTELNELAPNTGGELFF.

The rearrangement joins TRBV2 to TRBJ2-3; possible D gene TRBD2, 5 bases. This CDR3 spans 15 amino acids. V lost 7 bases and J lost 4, with 18 bases in between. Germline V CDR1 and CDR2: SNHLY, FYNNEI. The CDR3 DNA follows: TGTGCCAGCACGGGGTGGGCTGTGGGAGCAGATACGCAGTATTTT. This codes for CASTGWAVGADTQYF.

This chain links TRBV25-1 with TRBJ1-2, with 7 bases lining up with TRBD1. The CDR3 consists of 14 residues. The germline V gene has CDR1 MGHDK and CDR2 SYGVNS. The junction had 6 bases not matched to a gene; V was cut back by 7 bases and J by 1 base. CDR3 bases: TGTGCCAGCACCGGCAGGGGGAGTAACTATGGCTACACCTTC. Translated, it gives CASTGRGSNYGYTF.

The chain combines TRBV15 with TRBJ1-2; D remains unclear. Germline V CDR1 and CDR2: LNHNV, YYDKDF (reference sequence). This CDR3 is built from 14 residues. V dropped 0 bases and J dropped 6 bases, with 11 bases sitting between them. This CDR3 is CATSRDRTAHGYTF. CDR3 sequence (DNA): TGTGCCACCAGCAGAGATCGCACAGCTCATGGCTACACCTTC.

The chain is built from TRBV7-9 and TRBJ2-6; 8 bases fit TRBD1. This CDR3 region has 16 residues. Germline values: CDR1 SEHNR, CDR2 FQNEAQ (reference sequence). The V gene end was trimmed by 6 bases and the J gene end by 3 bases; junction bases not matched to a gene: 7. CDR3 protein: CASSFQGADGANVLTF. In nucleotides, the CDR3 is TGTGCCAGCAGTTTTCAGGGGGCTGATGGGGCCAACGTCCTGACTTTC.

The chain recombines TRBV6-1 with TRBJ2-4; D is possibly TRBD2 (5 bases). This CDR3 spans 16 amino acids. Germline V gene sequence: CDR1 MNHNS, CDR2 SASEGT. V was trimmed by 3 bases and J by 5 bases, leaving 17 bases between them. In nucleotides, the CDR3 is TGTGCCAGCAGTGAGAAAACGGGAACCCCCCAAAACATTCAGTACTTC. Amino acids: CASSEKTGTPQNIQYF.

This chain uses TRBV6-5 with TRBJ1-4; 7 bases align to TRBD1. The CDR3 is 15 amino acids. V lost 4 bases to trimming and J lost 4 bases; unmatched junction nucleotides: 6. Germline CDR1 and CDR2: MNHEY and SVGAGI. CDR3 sequence reads: CASSFGRDSNEKLFF. The CDR3 bases are TGTGCCAGCAGTTTCGGCCGGGACAGTAATGAAAAACTGTTTTTT.

The rearrangement uses TRBV6-1 and TRBJ2-7, with D tentatively TRBD2 (6 bases). Trimming took off 3 bases at V and 2 bases at J, with 8 bases between the two ends. The CDR3 is made up of 13 amino acids. Germline V lookup: CDR1 MNHNS, CDR2 SASEGT. CDR3 protein: CASSDGGAYEQYF. CDR3 DNA sequence: TGTGCCAGCAGTGACGGCGGGGCCTACGAGCAGTACTTC.

The chain carries TRBV28 and TRBJ2-4; D is perhaps TRBD1 (5 bases). The V end was cut by 6 bases, the J end by 5 bases, with 8 bases between. Germline V gene lookup returns CDR1 MDHEN and CDR2 SYDVKM. CDR3 size: 12 residues. Written as DNA, the CDR3 is TGTGCCAGCAGGGGGCCGGAAAACATTCAGTACTTC. Translated: CASRGPENIQYF.

This clone was detected a few times. The chain links TRBV10-2 to TRBJ2-7; tentatively, D is TRBD1 (5 bases). This CDR3 spans 11 amino acids. Trimming cost V 8 bases and J 2 bases, with 7 bases left between them. Germline V CDR1 and CDR2: WSHSY, SAAADI. The CDR3 DNA reads as TGCGCCAGCGGACAAGCCTACGAGCAGTACTTC. Its protein is CASGQAYEQYF.

The V call is TRBV5-1, the J call TRBJ2-7, with 8 bases identical to TRBD1. V was clipped by 3 bases and J by 3 bases; unmatched bases: 8. This CDR3 spans 15 amino acids. Looked up from germline, CDR1 is SGHRS and CDR2 is YFSETQ. CDR3 nucleotides: TGCGCCAGCAGCTGGAAGACAGGGGCAATCTACGAGCAGTACTTC. Amino acids: CASSWKTGAIYEQYF.

The chain employs TRBV6-5 and TRBJ1-1; D possibly corresponds to TRBD1 (5 bases). Germline CDR1 reads MNHEY; CDR2 reads SVGAGI. The V gene lost 6 bases and the J gene lost 4 bases, with 12 bases spanning the gap. CDR3 size: 13 residues. CDR3 residues: CASSSGWSTEAFF. In DNA, the CDR3 is TGTGCCAGCAGCTCAGGGTGGAGCACTGAAGCTTTCTTT.

This clone was counted only a few times. The genes are TRBV27 and TRBJ1-2; 7 bases fit TRBD1. Per the germline V gene, CDR1 is MNHEY and CDR2 is SMNVEV (reference sequence). V lost 6 bases to trimming and J lost 3 bases; unmatched junction nucleotides: 4. This CDR3 has 13 residues. The CDR3 reads CASSSGQDYGYTF. The DNA of the CDR3 is TGTGCCAGCAGCTCTGGACAGGACTATGGCTACACCTTC.